The present entry profiles one T cell receptor beta chain with its context. The sample belongs to a study of blood T cell repertoires in COVID-19. TCRdb keeps only in-frame clones here, not all; method: immunoSEQ multiplex PCR. Of more than 85,000 clones detected, about 87% appear once; the ten largest clones hold about 15%. The CDR3 is made up of 15 amino acids. Per the germline V gene, CDR1 is SGHNT and CDR2 is YYREEE (reference sequence). Between the trimmed V and J ends, which lost 4 bases and 3 bases, there was a span of 17 bases. The TCR comes from a human donor in a cohort sampled during active COVID-19. This chain connects TRBV5-4 to TRBJ2-7, with D maybe TRBD2 (6 bases). The sample was peripheral blood. The CDR3 spells CASSQSGGSGYEQYF. CDR3 nucleotide sequence: TGTGCCAGCAGCCAATCTGGGGGGTCTGGCTACGAGCAGTACTTC. Complete variable domain (other parts from reference TRBV5-4 and TRBJ2-7): ETGVTQSPTHLIKTRGQQVTLRCSSQSGHNTVSWYQQALGQGPQFIFQYYREEENGRGNFPPRFSGLQFPNYSSELNVNALELDDSALYLCASSQSGGSGYEQYFGPGTRLTVT.